The 10 T cell receptor beta chains given below trace back to one sample, sequenced in a study of graft-versus-host responses after intestinal transplantation. These receptors' antigens are unknown. The table came from immunoSEQ multiplex PCR; TCRdb's copy has only in-frame clones and leaves some out. This table has around 88,000 clones, around 83% appearing once. The source was unstimulated CD8+ T cells sorted from spleen or lymph node cells, collected before intestinal transplant. These receptor sequences come from a human donor who received an intestinal transplant.

This clone was observed a handful of times. The chain combines TRBV4-1 with TRBJ2-7; D tentatively fits TRBD1 or TRBD2 (6 bases each). The CDR3 runs 13 residues. Trimming stripped 1 base from V and 4 bases from J, with 8 bases between. Germline CDR1 and CDR2: MGHRA and YSYEKL. CDR3 protein: CASSQVGGYEQYF. CDR3 sequence (DNA): TGCGCCAGCAGCCAAGTAGGGGGGTACGAGCAGTACTTC.

The CDR3 nucleotides are TGTGCCTCCCACAGTGGGGACACAGATACGCAGTATTTT. As protein: CASHSGDTDTQYF. The V gene is TRBV7-3, the J gene TRBJ2-3; D gene ambiguous. Germline CDR1 is SGHTA and CDR2 is FQGTGA. The CDR3 has 13 amino acids. V lost 11 bases to trimming and J lost 2 bases, with 14 bases between them.

This chain connects TRBV4-1 to TRBJ1-5; D is unclear. The V end was cut by 0 bases, the J end by 3 bases, with 9 bases between. Germline CDR1 reads MGHRA; CDR2 reads YSYEKL. CDR3 length: 15 residues. CDR3 region: CASSQETASNQPQHF. As DNA, the CDR3 is TGCGCCAGCAGCCAAGAAACAGCGTCCAATCAGCCCCAGCATTTT.

The chain combines TRBV7-3 with TRBJ2-2; D not certain. Germline values: CDR1 SGHTA, CDR2 FQGTGA. V was cut by 5 bases and J by 5 bases, with 9 bases left in between. There are 13 residues in the CDR3. CDR3 sequence: CASSAYGTGELFF. The CDR3 DNA follows: TGTGCCAGCAGCGCGTACGGGACCGGGGAGCTGTTTTTT.

This CDR3 reads CASSARQGGGSGANVLTF. CDR3 bases: TGTGCCAGCAGTGCCCGACAGGGGGGAGGGTCTGGGGCCAACGTCCTGACTTTC. V is TRBV27 and J is TRBJ2-6; TRBD1 matches 9 bases. Unmatched junction bases numbered 9, after V lost 5 bases and J lost 1 base. Germline V gives CDR1 MNHEY, CDR2 SMNVEV (reference sequence). CDR3 length: 18 residues. The full variable domain, its missing parts supplied by reference TRBV27 and TRBJ2-6, is EAQVTQNPRYLITVTGKKLTVTCSQNMNHEYMSWYRQDPGLGLRQIYYSMNVEVTDKGDVPEGYKVSRKEKRNFPLILESPSPNQTSLYFCASSARQGGGSGANVLTFGAGSRLTVL.

V and J are TRBV4-2 and TRBJ1-2; 8 bases are shared with TRBD1. The CDR3 is made up of 14 amino acids. V gave up 1 base and J gave up 2 bases; unmatched junction bases: 0. CDR1 is LGHNA and CDR2 is YNFKEQ in the germline V gene. CDR3 region: CASSQGTGNYGYTF. CDR3 DNA sequence: TGTGCCAGCAGCCAAGGGACAGGGAACTATGGCTACACCTTC.

The genes are TRBV6-9 and TRBJ2-5; maybe TRBD2 (7 bases). The germline V and J ends were trimmed by 4 bases and 4 bases, with 13 bases remaining between them. Germline-derived CDR1 and CDR2 are MNHGY and SVAAGI. The CDR3 spans 14 residues. The CDR3 loop reads CASSSRGAGETQYF. The CDR3 DNA is TGTGCCAGCAGTTCCCGGGGGGCGGGAGAGACCCAGTACTTC.

This clone was counted a few times. The gene calls are TRBV27 and TRBJ1-2; 9 bases agree with TRBD1. The CDR3 consists of 14 residues. Germline lookup yields CDR1 MNHEY and CDR2 SMNVEV (reference sequence). V dropped 2 bases and J dropped 7; count of bases not matched to a gene: 5. This CDR3 is CASSLRDRAGGYTF. The CDR3 bases are TGTGCCAGCAGTTTAAGGGACAGGGCGGGTGGCTACACCTTC.

This clone was recorded only once. The chain joins TRBV6-5 to TRBJ2-1; 9 bases are shared with TRBD2. CDR1 and CDR2 from the germline V gene are MNHEY and SVGAGI. Unmatched junction bases numbered 4, after V lost 4 bases and J lost 6 bases. The CDR3 has 14 residues. CDR3 sequence reads: CASSSSGDPNEQFF. The CDR3 region has the DNA TGTGCCAGCAGTTCTAGCGGGGACCCCAATGAGCAGTTCTTC.

This clone is a singleton in its sample. The chain has TRBV5-1 and TRBJ2-1, with 9 bases matching TRBD1. V lost 1 base to trimming and J lost 4 bases; unmatched junction nucleotides: 3. CDR3 length: 15 residues. The germline V gene has CDR1 SGHRS and CDR2 YFSETQ. The CDR3 sequence is CASSLTGGAYNEQFF. CDR3 DNA sequence: TGCGCCAGCAGCTTGACAGGGGGCGCTTACAATGAGCAGTTCTTC.